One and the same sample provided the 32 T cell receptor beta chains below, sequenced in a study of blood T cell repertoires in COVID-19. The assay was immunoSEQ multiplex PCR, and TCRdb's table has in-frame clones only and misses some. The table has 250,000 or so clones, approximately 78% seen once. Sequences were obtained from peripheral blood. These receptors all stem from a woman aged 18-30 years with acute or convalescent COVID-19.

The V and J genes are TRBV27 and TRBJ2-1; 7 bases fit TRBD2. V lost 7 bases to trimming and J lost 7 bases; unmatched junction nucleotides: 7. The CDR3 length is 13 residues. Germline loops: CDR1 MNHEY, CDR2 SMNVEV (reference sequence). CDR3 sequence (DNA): TGTGCCAGCAAAGGGCGGGAGAAGAATGAGCAGTTCTTC. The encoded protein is CASKGREKNEQFF.

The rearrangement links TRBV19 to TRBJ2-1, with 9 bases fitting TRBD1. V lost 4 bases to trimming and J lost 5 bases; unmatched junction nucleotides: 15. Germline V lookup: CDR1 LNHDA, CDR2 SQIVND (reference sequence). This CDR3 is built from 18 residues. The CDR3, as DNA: TGTGCCAGTAGTAGACTAACAGGGGGCGTTCAATCGCACAATGAGCAGTTCTTC. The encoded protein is CASSRLTGGVQSHNEQFF.

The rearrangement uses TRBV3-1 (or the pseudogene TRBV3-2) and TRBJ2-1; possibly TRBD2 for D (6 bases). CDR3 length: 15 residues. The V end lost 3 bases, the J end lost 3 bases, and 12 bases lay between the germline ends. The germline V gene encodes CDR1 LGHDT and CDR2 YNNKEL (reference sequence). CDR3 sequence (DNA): TGTGCCAGCAGCCATTCTAGCGATTACTACAATGAGCAGTTCTTC. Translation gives CASSHSSDYYNEQFF.

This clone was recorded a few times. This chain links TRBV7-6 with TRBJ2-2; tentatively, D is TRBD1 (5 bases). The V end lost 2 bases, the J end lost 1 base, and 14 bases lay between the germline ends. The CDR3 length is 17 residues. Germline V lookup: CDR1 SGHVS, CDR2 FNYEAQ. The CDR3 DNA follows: TGTGCCAGCAGCTTACCCAAGCAGGGCGAGAACACCGGGGAGCTGTTTTTT. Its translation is CASSLPKQGENTGELFF.

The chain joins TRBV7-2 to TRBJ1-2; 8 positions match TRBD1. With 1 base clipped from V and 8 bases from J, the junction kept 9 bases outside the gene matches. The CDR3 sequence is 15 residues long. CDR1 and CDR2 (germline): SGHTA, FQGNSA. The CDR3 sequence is CASSLVFQGARGYTF. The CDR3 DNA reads TGTGCCAGCAGCTTAGTATTCCAGGGGGCGCGGGGCTACACCTTC.

The CDR3 here is CASSPFAEAFF. In DNA form, the CDR3 reads TGTGCCAGCAGCCCCTTCGCTGAAGCTTTCTTT. The genes are TRBV7-8 and TRBJ1-1; D is ambiguous. The CDR3 sequence is 11 residues long. Trimming took 5 bases from V and 6 from J, leaving 7 bases between them. Germline V gene data show CDR1 as SGHVS and CDR2 as FQNEAQ.

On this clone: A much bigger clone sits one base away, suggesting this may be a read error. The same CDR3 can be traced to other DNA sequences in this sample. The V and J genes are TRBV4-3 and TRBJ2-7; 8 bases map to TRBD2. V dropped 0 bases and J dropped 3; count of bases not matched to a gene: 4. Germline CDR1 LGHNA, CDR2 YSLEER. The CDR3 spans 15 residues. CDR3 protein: CASSQDLGLVYEQYF. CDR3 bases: TGCGCCAGCAGCCAAGATTTGGGACTAGTCTACGAGCAGTACTTC.

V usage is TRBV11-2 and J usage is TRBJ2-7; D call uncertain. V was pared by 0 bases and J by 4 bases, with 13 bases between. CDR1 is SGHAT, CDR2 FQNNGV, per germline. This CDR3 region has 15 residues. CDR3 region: CASSLESPPVYEQYF. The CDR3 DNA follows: TGTGCCAGCAGCTTAGAATCCCCTCCGGTTTACGAGCAGTACTTC. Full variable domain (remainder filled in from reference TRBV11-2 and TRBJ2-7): EAGVAQSPRYKIIEKRQSVAFWCNPISGHATLYWYQQILGQGPKLLIQFQNNGVVDDSQLPKDRFSAERLKGVDSTLKIQPAKLEDSAVYLCASSLESPPVYEQYFGPGTRLTVT.

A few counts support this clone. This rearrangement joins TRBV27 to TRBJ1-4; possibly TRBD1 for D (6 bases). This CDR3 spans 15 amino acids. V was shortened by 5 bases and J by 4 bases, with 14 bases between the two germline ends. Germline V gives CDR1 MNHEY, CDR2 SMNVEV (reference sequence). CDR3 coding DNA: TGTGCCAGCAGTAGAGCAGGGGTCAGTAATGAAAAACTGTTTTTT. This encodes CASSRAGVSNEKLFF.

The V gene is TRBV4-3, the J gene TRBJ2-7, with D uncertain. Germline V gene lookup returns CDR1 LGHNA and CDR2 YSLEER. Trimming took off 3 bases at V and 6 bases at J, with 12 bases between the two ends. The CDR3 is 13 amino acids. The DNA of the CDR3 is TGCGCCAGCAGCCAGCTTTTAGCTAGCGAGCAGTACTTC. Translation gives CASSQLLASEQYF.

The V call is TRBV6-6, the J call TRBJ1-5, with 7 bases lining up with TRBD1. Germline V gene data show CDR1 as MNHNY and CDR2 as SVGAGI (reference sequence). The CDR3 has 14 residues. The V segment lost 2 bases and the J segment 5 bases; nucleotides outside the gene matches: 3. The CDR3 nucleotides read TGTGCCAGCAGTTACATTGACAGGGATCAGCCCCAGCATTTT. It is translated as CASSYIDRDQPQHF.

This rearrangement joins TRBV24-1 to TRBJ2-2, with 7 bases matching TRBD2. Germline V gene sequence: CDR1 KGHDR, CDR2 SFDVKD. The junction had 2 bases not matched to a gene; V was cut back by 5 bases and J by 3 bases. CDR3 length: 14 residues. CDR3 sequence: CATSVSGDTGELFF. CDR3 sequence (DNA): TGTGCCACCAGTGTCAGCGGGGACACCGGGGAGCTGTTTTTT.

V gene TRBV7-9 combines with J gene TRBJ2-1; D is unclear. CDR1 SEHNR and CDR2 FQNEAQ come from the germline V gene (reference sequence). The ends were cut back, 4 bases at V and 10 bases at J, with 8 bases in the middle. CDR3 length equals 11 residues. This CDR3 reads CASSSGLEQFF. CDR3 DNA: TGTGCCAGCAGCTCCGGGTTAGAGCAGTTCTTC.

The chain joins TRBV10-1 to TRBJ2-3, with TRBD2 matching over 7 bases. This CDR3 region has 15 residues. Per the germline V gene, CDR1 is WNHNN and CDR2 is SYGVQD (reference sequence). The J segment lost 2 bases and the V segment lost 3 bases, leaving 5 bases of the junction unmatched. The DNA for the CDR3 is TGCGCCAGCAGTGACCCTAGCGGTCCCACAGATACGCAGTATTTT. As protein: CASSDPSGPTDTQYF.

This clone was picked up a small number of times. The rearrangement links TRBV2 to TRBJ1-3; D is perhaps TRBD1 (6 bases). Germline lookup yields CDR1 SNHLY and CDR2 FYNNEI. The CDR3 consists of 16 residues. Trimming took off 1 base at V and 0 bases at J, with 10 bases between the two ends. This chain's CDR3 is CASSEGTANSGNTIYF. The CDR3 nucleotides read TGTGCCAGCAGTGAAGGGACAGCAAACTCTGGAAACACCATATATTTT.

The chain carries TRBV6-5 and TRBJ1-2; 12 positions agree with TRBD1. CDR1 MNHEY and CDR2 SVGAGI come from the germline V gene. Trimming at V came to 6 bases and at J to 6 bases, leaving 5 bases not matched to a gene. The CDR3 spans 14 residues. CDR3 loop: CASRGQGARNGYTF. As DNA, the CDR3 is TGTGCCAGCAGGGGACAGGGGGCGCGAAATGGCTACACCTTC.

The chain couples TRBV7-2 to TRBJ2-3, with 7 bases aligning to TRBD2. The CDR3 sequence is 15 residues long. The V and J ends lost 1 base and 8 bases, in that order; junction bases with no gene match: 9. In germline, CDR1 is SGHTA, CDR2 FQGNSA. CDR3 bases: TGTGCCAGCAGCTTAGATCCCGCGGGAGTGGGTACGCAGTATTTT. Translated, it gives CASSLDPAGVGTQYF. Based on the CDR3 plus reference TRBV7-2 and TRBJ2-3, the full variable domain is GAGVSQSPSNKVTEKGKDVELRCDPISGHTALYWYRQSLGQGLEFLIYFQGNSAPDKSGLPSDRFSAERTGGSVSTLTIQRTQQEDSAVYLCASSLDPAGVGTQYFGPGTRLTVL.

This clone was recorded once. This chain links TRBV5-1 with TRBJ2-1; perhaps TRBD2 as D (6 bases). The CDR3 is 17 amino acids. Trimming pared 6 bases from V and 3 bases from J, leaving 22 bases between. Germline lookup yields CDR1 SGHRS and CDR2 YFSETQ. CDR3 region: CASTKGPASDSYNEQFF. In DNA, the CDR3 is TGCGCCAGCACCAAAGGACCGGCTAGCGACAGCTACAATGAGCAGTTCTTC.

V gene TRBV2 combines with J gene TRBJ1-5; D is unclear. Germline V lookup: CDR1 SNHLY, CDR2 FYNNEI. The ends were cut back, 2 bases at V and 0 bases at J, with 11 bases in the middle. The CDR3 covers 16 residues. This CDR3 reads CASSERSGYSNQPQHF. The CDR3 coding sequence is TGTGCCAGCAGTGAAAGAAGCGGGTATAGCAATCAGCCCCAGCATTTT.

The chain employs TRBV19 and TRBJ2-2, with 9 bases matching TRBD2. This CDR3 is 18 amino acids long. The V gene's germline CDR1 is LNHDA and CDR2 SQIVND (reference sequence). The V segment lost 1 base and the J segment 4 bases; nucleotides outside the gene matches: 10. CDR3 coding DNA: TGTGCCAGTAGTATAGGTCTAAATAGCGGGAGCAGCACCGGGGAGCTGTTTTTT. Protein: CASSIGLNSGSSTGELFF. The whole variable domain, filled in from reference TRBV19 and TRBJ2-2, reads DGGITQSPKYLFRKEGQNVTLSCEQNLNHDAMYWYRQDPGQGLRLIYYSQIVNDFQKGDIAEGYSVSREKKESFPLTVTSAQKNPTAFYLCASSIGLNSGSSTGELFFGEGSRLTVL.

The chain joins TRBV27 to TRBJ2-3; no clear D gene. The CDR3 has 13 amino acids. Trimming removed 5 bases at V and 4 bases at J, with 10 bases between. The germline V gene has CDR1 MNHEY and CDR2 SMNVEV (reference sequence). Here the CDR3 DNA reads TGTGCCAGCAGTCCCCTAGTGGCAGATACGCAGTATTTT. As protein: CASSPLVADTQYF.

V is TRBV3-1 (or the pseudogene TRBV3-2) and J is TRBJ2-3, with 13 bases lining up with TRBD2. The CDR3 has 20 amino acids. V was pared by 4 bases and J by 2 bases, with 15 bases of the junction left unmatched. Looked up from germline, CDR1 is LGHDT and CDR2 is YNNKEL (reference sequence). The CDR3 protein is CASSPGLAGLGGRDTDTQYF. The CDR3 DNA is TGTGCCAGCAGCCCGGGACTAGCGGGACTGGGGGGTCGCGACACAGATACGCAGTATTTT.

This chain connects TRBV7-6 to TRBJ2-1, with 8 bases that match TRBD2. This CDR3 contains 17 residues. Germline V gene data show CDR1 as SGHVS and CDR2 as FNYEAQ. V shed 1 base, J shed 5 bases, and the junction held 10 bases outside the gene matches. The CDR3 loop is CASSLGVNSGINNEQFF. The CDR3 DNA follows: TGTGCCAGCAGCTTAGGGGTGAATAGCGGGATAAACAATGAGCAGTTCTTC.

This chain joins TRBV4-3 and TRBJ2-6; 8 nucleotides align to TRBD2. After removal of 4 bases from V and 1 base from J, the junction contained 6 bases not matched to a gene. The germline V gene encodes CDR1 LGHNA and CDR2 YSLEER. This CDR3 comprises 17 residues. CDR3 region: CASSPTGGVSGANVLTF. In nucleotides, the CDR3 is TGCGCCAGCAGCCCTACGGGGGGGGTGTCTGGGGCCAACGTCCTGACTTTC.

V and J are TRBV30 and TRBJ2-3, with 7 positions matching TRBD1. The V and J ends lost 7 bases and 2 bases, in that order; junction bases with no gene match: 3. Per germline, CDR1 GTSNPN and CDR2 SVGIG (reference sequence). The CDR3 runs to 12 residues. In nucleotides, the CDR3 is TGTGCCTTCGGGACAGACACAGATACGCAGTATTTT. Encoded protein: CAFGTDTDTQYF.

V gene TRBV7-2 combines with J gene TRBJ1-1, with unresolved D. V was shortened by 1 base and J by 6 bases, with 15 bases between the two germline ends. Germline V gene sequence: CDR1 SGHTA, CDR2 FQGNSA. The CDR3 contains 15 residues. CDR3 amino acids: CASSLVVGAKAEAFF. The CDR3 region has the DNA TGTGCCAGCAGCTTAGTCGTGGGAGCTAAAGCTGAAGCTTTCTTT.

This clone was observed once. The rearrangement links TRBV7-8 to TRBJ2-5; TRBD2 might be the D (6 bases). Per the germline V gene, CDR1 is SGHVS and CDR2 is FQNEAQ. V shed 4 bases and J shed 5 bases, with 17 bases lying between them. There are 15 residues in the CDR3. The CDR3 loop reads CASSYTRGDSETQYF. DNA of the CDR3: TGTGCCAGCAGCTATACACGTGGGGACTCGGAGACCCAGTACTTC.

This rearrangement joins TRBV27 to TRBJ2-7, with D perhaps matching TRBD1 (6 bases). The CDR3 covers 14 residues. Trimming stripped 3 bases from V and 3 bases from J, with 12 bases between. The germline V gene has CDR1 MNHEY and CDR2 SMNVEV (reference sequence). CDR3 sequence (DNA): TGTGCCAGCAGTTTCTTAGGACAGATCTACGAGCAGTACTTC. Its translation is CASSFLGQIYEQYF.

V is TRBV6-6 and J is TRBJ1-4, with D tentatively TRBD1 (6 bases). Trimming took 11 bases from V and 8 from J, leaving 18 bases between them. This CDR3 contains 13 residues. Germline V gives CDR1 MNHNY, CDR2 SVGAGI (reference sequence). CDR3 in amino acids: CAGKTGFSEKLFF. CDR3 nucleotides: TGTGCCGGGAAGACAGGATTCTCCGAAAAACTGTTTTTT.

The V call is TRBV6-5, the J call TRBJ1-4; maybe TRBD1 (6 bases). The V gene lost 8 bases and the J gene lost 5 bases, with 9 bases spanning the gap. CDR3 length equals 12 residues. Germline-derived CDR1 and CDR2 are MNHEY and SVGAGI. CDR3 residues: CASGQRNEKLFF. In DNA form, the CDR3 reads TGTGCCAGCGGACAGCGAAATGAAAAACTGTTTTTT.

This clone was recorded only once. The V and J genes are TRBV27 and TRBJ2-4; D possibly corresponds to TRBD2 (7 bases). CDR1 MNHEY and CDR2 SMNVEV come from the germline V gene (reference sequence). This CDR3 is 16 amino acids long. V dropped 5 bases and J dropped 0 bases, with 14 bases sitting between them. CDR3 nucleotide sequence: TGTGCCAGCAGTAAAGGGGGGGGATTAGCCAAAAACATTCAGTACTTC. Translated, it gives CASSKGGGLAKNIQYF.

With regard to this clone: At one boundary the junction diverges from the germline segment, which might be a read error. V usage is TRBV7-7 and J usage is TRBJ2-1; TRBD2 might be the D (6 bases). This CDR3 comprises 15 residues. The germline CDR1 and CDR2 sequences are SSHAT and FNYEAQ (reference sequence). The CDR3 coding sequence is TGTGCTAGCAGCCTCCTCGGGCGGGAAGGGGATGAGCAGTTCTTC. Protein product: CASSLLGREGDEQFF.